The next 27 T cell receptor beta chains were all read from a single sample in a study of CD8+ T cells in alopecia areata. Sequencing templates came from extracted RNA that was reverse transcribed into cDNA. Using immunoSEQ multiplex PCR, the repertoire was profiled, and TCRdb retains in-frame clones only, with some absent. The sample lists a few hundred thousand clones; roughly two fifths were seen once. Documented treatment: oral pan-JAK inhibitor, 5-10 mg twice daily. The material was CD4+ T cells sorted from blood, obtained between weeks 30 and 35, from a patient treated with tofacitinib. The receptors originated from a human donor with alopecia areata.

This chain uses TRBV9 with TRBJ1-6; D perhaps matches TRBD1 (6 bases). V lost 3 bases, J lost 7 bases, and 14 bases lay in between. This CDR3 has 15 amino acids. The germline CDR1 and CDR2 sequences are SGDLS and YYNGEE. The CDR3, as DNA: TGTGCCAGCAGCGCCGGACAGTTGACCAATTCACCCCTCCACTTT. The encoded protein is CASSAGQLTNSPLHF.

The J gene is TRBJ1-2, the V gene TRBV18, with 7 bases fitting TRBD1. The V gene end was trimmed by 3 bases and the J gene end by 2 bases; junction bases not matched to a gene: 12. CDR1 is KGHSH, CDR2 LQKENI, per germline. The CDR3 loop spans 17 amino acids. DNA of the CDR3: TGTGCCAGCTCACCCCCAGCCGGGACAGCCTCGAACTATGGCTACACCTTC. Translating gives CASSPPAGTASNYGYTF.

This chain connects TRBV4-1 to TRBJ1-2; 9 nucleotides line up with TRBD1. The CDR3 totals 16 residues. In germline, CDR1 is MGHRA, CDR2 YSYEKL. Losses at the gene ends were 2 bases for V and 2 bases for J; bases not matched to a gene: 6. CDR3 residues: CASSQPNRGRNYGYTF. The DNA for the CDR3 is TGCGCCAGCAGCCAACCCAACAGGGGGCGAAACTATGGCTACACCTTC.

The chain combines TRBV9 with TRBJ2-3; the D is unclear. Germline lookup yields CDR1 SGDLS and CDR2 YYNGEE. The CDR3 runs 14 residues. V lost 2 bases and J 0 bases, leaving 7 bases between the germline ends. CDR3 nucleotides: TGTGCCAGCAGCGTGACTGCTAGCACAGATACGCAGTATTTT. This sequence encodes CASSVTASTDTQYF.

This clone was counted only a few times. The chain couples TRBV2 to TRBJ1-4; D gene uncertain. The CDR3 is 15 residues long. Trimming shortened V by 2 bases and J by 7 bases, and 14 bases separated the two germline ends. CDR1 and CDR2 from the germline V gene are SNHLY and FYNNEI. The CDR3 DNA sequence: TGTGCCAGCAGTGAAATGGCCATCGCGCGTGAAAAACTGTTTTTT. It is translated as CASSEMAIAREKLFF.

The chain recombines TRBV5-1 with TRBJ2-7; TRBD1 agrees at 11 bases. This CDR3 region has 15 residues. The germline gives CDR1 SGHRS, CDR2 YFSETQ. After removal of 3 bases from V and 6 bases from J, the junction contained 8 bases not matched to a gene. The CDR3 bases are TGCGCCAGCAGCTGGACAGGGGGCGGCTTTGGCGAGCAGTACTTC. It codes for CASSWTGGGFGEQYF.

The V and J genes are TRBV6-5 and TRBJ1-6; TRBD1 aligns across 9 bases. The CDR3 consists of 15 residues. After removal of 6 bases from V and 5 bases from J, the junction contained 5 bases not matched to a gene. The germline V gene encodes CDR1 MNHEY and CDR2 SVGAGI. The CDR3, as DNA: TGTGCCAGCAGGACCAGACAGGGGGATAATTCACCCCTCCACTTT. Its protein product is CASRTRQGDNSPLHF.

V is TRBV27 and J is TRBJ2-1, with D hard to call. Looked up from germline, CDR1 is MNHEY and CDR2 is SMNVEV (reference sequence). Between the trimmed V and J ends, which lost 8 bases and 4 bases, there was a span of 15 bases. This CDR3 is 14 amino acids long. CDR3 sequence (DNA): TGTGCCAGCTGCCGTGGAGACCGATACAATGAGCAGTTCTTC. Translating gives CASCRGDRYNEQFF.

The gene calls are TRBV15 and TRBJ2-1; TRBD2 is a possible D gene (6 bases). Germline V lookup: CDR1 LNHNV, CDR2 YYDKDF (reference sequence). Between the trimmed V and J ends, which lost 0 bases and 13 bases, there was a span of 13 bases. The CDR3 extends over 13 amino acids. The CDR3 sequence: CATSRDPSGLQFF. CDR3 bases: TGTGCCACCAGCAGAGATCCCTCCGGACTACAGTTCTTC.

This clone was observed at least ten times. The CDR3 spells CASSGSGGAYNEQFF. CDR3 DNA: TGTGCCAGTAGTGGGAGCGGGGGGGCCTACAATGAGCAGTTCTTC. The chain couples TRBV19 to TRBJ2-1; 10 positions match TRBD2. Germline trimming cut 5 bases from V and 2 bases from J; bases unmatched to any gene: 3. Germline assignment: CDR1 LNHDA and CDR2 SQIVND (reference sequence). The CDR3 covers 15 residues.

Only a few counts were recorded for this clone. The CDR3 here is CSVALTSGRDNIQYF. CDR3 DNA sequence: TGCAGCGTCGCCCTGACTAGCGGGAGGGATAACATTCAGTACTTC. V gene TRBV29-1 combines with J gene TRBJ2-4; 14 bases are shared with TRBD2. This CDR3 region has 15 residues. Unmatched junction bases numbered 8, after V lost 6 bases and J lost 7 bases. The germline CDR1 and CDR2 sequences are SQVTM and ANQGSEA.

This rearrangement joins TRBV30 to TRBJ1-1; D ambiguous. This CDR3 contains 12 residues. Trimming took 3 bases from V and 2 from J, leaving 7 bases between them. The germline gives CDR1 GTSNPN, CDR2 SVGIG (reference sequence). The CDR3: CAWSTTNTEAFF. DNA of the CDR3: TGTGCCTGGAGCACGACCAACACTGAAGCTTTCTTT.

The rearrangement joins TRBV9 to TRBJ2-7, with 8 bases that match TRBD1. Germline values: CDR1 SGDLS, CDR2 YYNGEE. Trimming cost V 3 bases and J 7 bases; bases outside gene matches: 9. The CDR3 loop spans 14 amino acids. The CDR3 region is CASSAGTGVREQYF. The CDR3 DNA sequence: TGTGCCAGCAGCGCCGGGACAGGTGTGCGGGAGCAGTACTTC.

This clone showed up just a few times. The chain couples TRBV30 to TRBJ1-2; D remains ambiguous. The length of the CDR3 is 13 residues. CDR1 GTSNPN and CDR2 SVGIG come from the germline V gene (reference sequence). The V end lost 1 base, the J end lost 6 bases, and 12 bases lay between the germline ends. The CDR3 DNA reads TGTGCCTGGAGTGATAGCCTTGGGGATGGCTACACCTTC. Encoded protein: CAWSDSLGDGYTF.

This clone has only one observation. The chain employs TRBV5-1 and TRBJ1-1, with D possibly matching TRBD1 (6 bases). Germline assignment: CDR1 SGHRS and CDR2 YFSETQ. V dropped 0 bases and J dropped 7 bases, with 19 bases sitting between them. This CDR3 has 16 residues. The chain's CDR3 is CASSLEGGAGPSEAFF. In DNA, the CDR3 is TGCGCCAGCAGCTTGGAAGGGGGAGCAGGCCCGAGTGAAGCTTTCTTT.

The chain couples TRBV27 to TRBJ2-1, with 14 bases aligning to TRBD2. Germline CDR1 MNHEY, CDR2 SMNVEV (reference sequence). V was clipped by 4 bases and J by 9 bases; unmatched bases: 5. The CDR3 is 15 residues long. The CDR3 DNA is TGTGCCAGCAGTTCCGGGACTAGCGGGAGAAGTGAGCAGTTCTTC. Amino acids: CASSSGTSGRSEQFF.

The rearrangement links TRBV4-1 to TRBJ1-5, with 8 bases fitting TRBD1. CDR3 size: 18 residues. The V and J ends lost 1 base and 6 bases, in that order; junction bases with no gene match: 14. Germline CDR1 and CDR2: MGHRA and YSYEKL. The CDR3 loop is CASSQGTVRGTGGQPQHF. The CDR3 DNA reads as TGCGCCAGCAGCCAAGGGACAGTCAGGGGGACAGGCGGTCAGCCCCAGCATTTT.

The chain has TRBV9 and TRBJ2-7; TRBD2 is a possible D gene (6 bases). This CDR3 region has 14 residues. Trimming pared 2 bases from V and 4 bases from J, leaving 13 bases between. CDR1 SGDLS and CDR2 YYNGEE come from the germline V gene. The CDR3 coding sequence is TGTGCCAGCAGCGTTACCCAGAGCGGGTACGAGCAGTACTTC. The encoded protein is CASSVTQSGYEQYF.

The chain is built from TRBV5-6 and TRBJ2-7; 7 nucleotides match TRBD2. J lost 3 bases, V lost 4 bases, and 16 bases had no gene match. The CDR3 runs 17 residues. CDR1 and CDR2 (germline): SGHDT, YYEEEE. The CDR3 DNA follows: TGTGCCAGCAGCACCTCGGCCTGGGGCAGGGAGGGCTACGAGCAGTACTTC. It translates to CASSTSAWGREGYEQYF.

This clone was observed a handful of times. The chain carries TRBV18 and TRBJ1-5; D gene unclear. Trimming shortened V by 5 bases and J by 3 bases, and 14 bases separated the two germline ends. Per the germline V gene, CDR1 is KGHSH and CDR2 is LQKENI. The CDR3 is made up of 15 amino acids. CDR3 bases: TGTGCCAGCTCATCCGACTACAGATCCAATCAGCCCCAGCATTTT. As protein: CASSSDYRSNQPQHF.

The V call is TRBV5-1, the J call TRBJ2-1; D call uncertain. Looked up from germline, CDR1 is SGHRS and CDR2 is YFSETQ. CDR3 length equals 15 residues. V was trimmed by 4 bases and J by 3 bases, leaving 14 bases between them. The CDR3 spells CASSPGLTNYNEQFF. CDR3 bases: TGCGCCAGCAGCCCCGGGCTCACAAACTACAATGAGCAGTTCTTC.

The chain links TRBV7-3 to TRBJ2-2, with D possibly being TRBD2 (6 bases). Germline V gene data show CDR1 as SGHTA and CDR2 as FQGTGA. The CDR3 is 16 residues long. Trimming took 2 bases from V and 6 from J, leaving 16 bases between them. The CDR3 nucleotides read TGTGCCAGCAGCTTATCCCGGGGACTTGGGGCCGGGGAGCTGTTTTTT. This encodes CASSLSRGLGAGELFF.

There are a few counts of this clone. The rearrangement links TRBV14 to TRBJ2-7; D is ambiguous. Germline V gene data show CDR1 as SGHDN and CDR2 as FVKESK. V was shortened by 0 bases and J by 2 bases, with 14 bases between the two germline ends. The CDR3 runs to 16 residues. CDR3 region: CASSQEVGRRAYEQYF. CDR3 in DNA: TGTGCCAGCAGCCAAGAGGTAGGCAGGCGAGCCTACGAGCAGTACTTC.

The chain links TRBV2 to TRBJ2-5; D gene ambiguous. CDR1 and CDR2 from the germline V gene are SNHLY and FYNNEI. The V and J ends lost 5 bases and 0 bases respectively, with 13 bases between them. The CDR3 has 15 amino acids. CDR3 sequence: CASSRSSINQETQYF. DNA for the CDR3: TGTGCCAGCAGTAGGTCCTCGATCAACCAAGAGACCCAGTACTTC.

The genes are TRBV7-9 and TRBJ1-4; the match to TRBD1 covers 7 bases. CDR1 SEHNR and CDR2 FQNEAQ come from the germline V gene (reference sequence). This CDR3 spans 16 amino acids. The J segment lost 3 bases and the V segment lost 5 bases, leaving 9 bases of the junction unmatched. The CDR3 nucleotides are TGTGCCAGCAGCCATCCTCCGGGACAGTCTAATGAAAAACTGTTTTTT. Residues: CASSHPPGQSNEKLFF.

This chain uses TRBV6-1 with TRBJ1-5; D remains unclear. CDR1 and CDR2 from the germline V gene are MNHNS and SASEGT. The CDR3 is 15 residues long. The V end was cut by 3 bases, the J end by 2 bases, with 11 bases between. The CDR3 is CASSELLSRNQPQHF. The CDR3, as DNA: TGTGCCAGCAGTGAGTTATTATCACGCAATCAGCCCCAGCATTTT.

This chain uses TRBV5-1 with TRBJ2-7; 10 bases match TRBD1. J lost 7 bases, V lost 3 bases, and 7 bases had no gene match. The CDR3 is made up of 14 amino acids. The germline gives CDR1 SGHRS, CDR2 YFSETQ. CDR3 loop: CASSSRDRGGEQYF. DNA for the CDR3: TGCGCCAGCAGCTCGCGGGACAGGGGAGGTGAGCAGTACTTC.